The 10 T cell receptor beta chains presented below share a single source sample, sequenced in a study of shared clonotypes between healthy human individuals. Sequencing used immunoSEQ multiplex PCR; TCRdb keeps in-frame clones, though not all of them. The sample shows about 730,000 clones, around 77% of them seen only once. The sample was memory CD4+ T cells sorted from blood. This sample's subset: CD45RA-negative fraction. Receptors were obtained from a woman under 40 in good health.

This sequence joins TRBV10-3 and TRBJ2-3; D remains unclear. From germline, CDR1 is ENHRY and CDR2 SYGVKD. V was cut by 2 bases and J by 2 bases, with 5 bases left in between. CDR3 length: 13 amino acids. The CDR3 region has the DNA TGTGCCATCAGTGAGCTCCCCACAGATACGCAGTATTTT. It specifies CAISELPTDTQYF.

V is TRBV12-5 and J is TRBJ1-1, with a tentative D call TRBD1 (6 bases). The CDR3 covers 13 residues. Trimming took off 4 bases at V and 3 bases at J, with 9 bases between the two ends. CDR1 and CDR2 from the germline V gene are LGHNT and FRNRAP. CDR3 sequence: CASGWGRDTEAFF. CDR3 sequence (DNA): TGTGCTAGTGGTTGGGGGCGGGACACTGAAGCTTTCTTT.

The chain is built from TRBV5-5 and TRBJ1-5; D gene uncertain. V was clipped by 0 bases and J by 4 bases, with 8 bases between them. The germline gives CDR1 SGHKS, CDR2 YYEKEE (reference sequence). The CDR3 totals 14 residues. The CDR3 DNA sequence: TGTGCCAGCAGCTTGGAGGGCTGGAATCAGCCCCAGCATTTT. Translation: CASSLEGWNQPQHF.

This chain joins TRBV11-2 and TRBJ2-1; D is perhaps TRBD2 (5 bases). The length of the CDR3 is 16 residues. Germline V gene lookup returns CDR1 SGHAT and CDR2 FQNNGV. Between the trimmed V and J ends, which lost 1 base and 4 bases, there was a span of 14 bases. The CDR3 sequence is CASSLVAGKEYNEQFF. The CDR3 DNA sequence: TGTGCCAGCAGCTTAGTGGCCGGGAAGGAATACAATGAGCAGTTCTTC.

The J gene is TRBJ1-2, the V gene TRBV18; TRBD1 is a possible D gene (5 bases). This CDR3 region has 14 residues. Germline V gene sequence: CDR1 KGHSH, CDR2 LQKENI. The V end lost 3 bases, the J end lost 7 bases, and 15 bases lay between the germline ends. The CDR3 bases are TGTGCCAGCTCACCTAAGAGGGGTGTTGGTGGCTACACCTTC. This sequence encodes CASSPKRGVGGYTF.

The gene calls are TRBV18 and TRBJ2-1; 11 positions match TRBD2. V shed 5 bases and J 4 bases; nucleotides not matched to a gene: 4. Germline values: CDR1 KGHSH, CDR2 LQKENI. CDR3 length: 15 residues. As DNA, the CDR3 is TGTGCCAGCTCAGAACTAGCGGGAGCGTACAATGAGCAGTTCTTC. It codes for CASSELAGAYNEQFF.

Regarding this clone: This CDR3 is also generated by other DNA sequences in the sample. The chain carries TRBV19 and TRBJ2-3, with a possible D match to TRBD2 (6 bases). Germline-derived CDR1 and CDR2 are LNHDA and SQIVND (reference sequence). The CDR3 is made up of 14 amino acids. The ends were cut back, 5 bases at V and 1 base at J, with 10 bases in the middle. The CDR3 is CASSSGEGTDTQYF. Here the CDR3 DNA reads TGTGCCAGTAGTTCCGGGGAGGGCACAGATACGCAGTATTTT.

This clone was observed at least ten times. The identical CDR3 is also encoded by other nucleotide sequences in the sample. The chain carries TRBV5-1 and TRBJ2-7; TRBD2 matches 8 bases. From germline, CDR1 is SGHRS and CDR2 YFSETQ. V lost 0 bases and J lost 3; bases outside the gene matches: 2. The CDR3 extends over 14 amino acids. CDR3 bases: TGCGCCAGCAGCTTGGGAGCGGGAGTCTACGAGCAGTACTTC. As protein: CASSLGAGVYEQYF.

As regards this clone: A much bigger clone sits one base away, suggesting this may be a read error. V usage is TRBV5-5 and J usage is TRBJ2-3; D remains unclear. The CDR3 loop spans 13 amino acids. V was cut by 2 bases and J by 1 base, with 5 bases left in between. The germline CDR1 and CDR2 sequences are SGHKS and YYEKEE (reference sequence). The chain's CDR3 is CASSLSGTDTQYF. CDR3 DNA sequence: TGTGCCAGCAGCTTATCGGGCACAGATACGCAGTATTTT.

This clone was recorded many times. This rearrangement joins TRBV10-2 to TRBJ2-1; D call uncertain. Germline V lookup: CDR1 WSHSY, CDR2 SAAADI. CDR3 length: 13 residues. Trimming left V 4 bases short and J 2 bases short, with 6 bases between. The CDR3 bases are TGCGCCAGCAGTGGGCAGGCCTACAATGAGCAGTTCTTC. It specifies CASSGQAYNEQFF.